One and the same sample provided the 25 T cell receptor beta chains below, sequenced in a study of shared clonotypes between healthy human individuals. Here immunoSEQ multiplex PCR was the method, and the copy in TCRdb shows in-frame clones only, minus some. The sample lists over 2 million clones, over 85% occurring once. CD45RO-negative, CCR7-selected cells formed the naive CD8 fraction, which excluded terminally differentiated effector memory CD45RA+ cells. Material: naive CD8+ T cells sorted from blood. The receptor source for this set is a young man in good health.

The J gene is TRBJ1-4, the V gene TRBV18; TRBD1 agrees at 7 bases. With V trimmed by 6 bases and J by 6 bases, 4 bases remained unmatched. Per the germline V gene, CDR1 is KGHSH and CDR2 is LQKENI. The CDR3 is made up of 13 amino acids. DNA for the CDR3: TGTGCCAGCTCCGATCAGGGGGATGAAAAACTGTTTTTT. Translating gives CASSDQGDEKLFF.

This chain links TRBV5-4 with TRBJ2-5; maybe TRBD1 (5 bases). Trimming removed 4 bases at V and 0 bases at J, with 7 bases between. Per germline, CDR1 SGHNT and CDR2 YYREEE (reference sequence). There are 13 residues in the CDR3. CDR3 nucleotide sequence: TGTGCCAGCAGCCCAGGGTACCAAGAGACCCAGTACTTC. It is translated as CASSPGYQETQYF.

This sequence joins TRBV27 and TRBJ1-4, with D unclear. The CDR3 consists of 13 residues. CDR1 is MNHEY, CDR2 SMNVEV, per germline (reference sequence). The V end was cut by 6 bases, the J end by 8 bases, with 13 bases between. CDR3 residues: CASSPAGWEKLFF. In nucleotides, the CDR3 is TGTGCCAGCAGCCCAGCAGGCTGGGAAAAACTGTTTTTT.

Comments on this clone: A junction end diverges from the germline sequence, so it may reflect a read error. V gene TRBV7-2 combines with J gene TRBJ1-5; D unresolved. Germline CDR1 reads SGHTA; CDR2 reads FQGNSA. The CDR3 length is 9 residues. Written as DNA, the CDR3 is TGTGCCAGCAGTTTAGACACGGATTTT. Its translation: CASSLDTDF.

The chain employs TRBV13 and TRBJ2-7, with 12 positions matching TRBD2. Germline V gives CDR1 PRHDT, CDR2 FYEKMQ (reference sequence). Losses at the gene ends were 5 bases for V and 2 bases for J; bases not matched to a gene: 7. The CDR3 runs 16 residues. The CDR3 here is CASSHAASGRAYEQYF. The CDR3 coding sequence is TGTGCCAGCAGCCACGCGGCTAGCGGGAGGGCCTACGAGCAGTACTTC.

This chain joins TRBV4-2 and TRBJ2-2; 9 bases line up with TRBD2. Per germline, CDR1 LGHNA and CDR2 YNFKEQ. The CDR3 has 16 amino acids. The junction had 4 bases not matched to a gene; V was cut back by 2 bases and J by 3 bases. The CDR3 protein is CASSQLSSGDTGELFF. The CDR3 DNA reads TGTGCCAGCAGCCAACTGTCTAGCGGGGACACCGGGGAGCTGTTTTTT.

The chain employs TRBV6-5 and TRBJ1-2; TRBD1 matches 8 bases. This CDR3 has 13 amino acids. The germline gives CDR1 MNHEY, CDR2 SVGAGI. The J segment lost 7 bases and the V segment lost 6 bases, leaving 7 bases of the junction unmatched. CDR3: CASRTDRVSGYTF. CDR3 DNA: TGTGCCAGCAGAACGGACAGGGTTTCTGGCTACACCTTC.

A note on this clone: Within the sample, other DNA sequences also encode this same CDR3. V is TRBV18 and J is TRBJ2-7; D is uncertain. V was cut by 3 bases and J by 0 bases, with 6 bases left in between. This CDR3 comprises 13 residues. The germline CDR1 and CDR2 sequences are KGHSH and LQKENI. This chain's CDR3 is CASSPTDSYEQYF. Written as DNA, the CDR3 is TGTGCCAGCTCACCGACCGACTCCTACGAGCAGTACTTC. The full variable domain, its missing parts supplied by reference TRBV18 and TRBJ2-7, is NAGVMQNPRHLVRRRGQEARLRCSPMKGHSHVYWYRQLPEEGLKFMVYLQKENIIDESGMPKERFSAEFPKEGPSILRIQQVVRGDSAAYFCASSPTDSYEQYFGPGTRLTVT.

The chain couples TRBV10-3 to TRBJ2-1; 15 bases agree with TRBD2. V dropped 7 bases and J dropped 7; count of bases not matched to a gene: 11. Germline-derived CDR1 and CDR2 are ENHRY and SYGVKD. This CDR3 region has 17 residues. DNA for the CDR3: TGTGCCATCATGCAAAACCCGGGACTAGCGGGAGGAAATGAGCAGTTCTTC. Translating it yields CAIMQNPGLAGGNEQFF.

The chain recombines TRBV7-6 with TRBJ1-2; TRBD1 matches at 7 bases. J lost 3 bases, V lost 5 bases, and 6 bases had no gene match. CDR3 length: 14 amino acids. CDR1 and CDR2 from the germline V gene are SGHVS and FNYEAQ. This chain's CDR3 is CASSDIGTDYGYTF. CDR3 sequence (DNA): TGTGCCAGCAGCGATATCGGGACAGACTATGGCTACACCTTC.

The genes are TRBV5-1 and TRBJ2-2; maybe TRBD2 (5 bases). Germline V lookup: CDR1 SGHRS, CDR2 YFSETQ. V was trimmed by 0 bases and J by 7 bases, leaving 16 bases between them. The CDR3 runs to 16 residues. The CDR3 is CASSLGLGLPDGELFF. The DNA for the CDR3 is TGCGCCAGCAGCTTGGGCCTAGGACTGCCGGACGGGGAGCTGTTTTTT.

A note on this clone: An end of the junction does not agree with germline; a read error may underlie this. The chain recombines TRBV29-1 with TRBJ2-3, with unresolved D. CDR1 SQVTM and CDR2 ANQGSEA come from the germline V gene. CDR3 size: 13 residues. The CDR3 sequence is CSAEWGFTDTQYF. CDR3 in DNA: TGCAGCGCTGAATGGGGATTCACAGATACGCAGTATTTT.

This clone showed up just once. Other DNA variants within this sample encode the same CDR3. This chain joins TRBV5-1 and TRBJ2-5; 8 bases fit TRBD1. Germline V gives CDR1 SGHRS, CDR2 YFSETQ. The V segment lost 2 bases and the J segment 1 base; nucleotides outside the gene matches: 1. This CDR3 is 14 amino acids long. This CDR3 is CASSLDRGQETQYF. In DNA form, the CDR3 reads TGCGCCAGCAGCTTAGACAGGGGCCAAGAGACCCAGTACTTC.

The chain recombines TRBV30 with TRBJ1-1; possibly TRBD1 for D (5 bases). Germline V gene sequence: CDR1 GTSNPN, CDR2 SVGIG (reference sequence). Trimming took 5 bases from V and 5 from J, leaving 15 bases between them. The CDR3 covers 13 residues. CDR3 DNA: TGTGCCTGGGGGGTTGGGACGCGTACTGAAGCTTTCTTT. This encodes CAWGVGTRTEAFF.

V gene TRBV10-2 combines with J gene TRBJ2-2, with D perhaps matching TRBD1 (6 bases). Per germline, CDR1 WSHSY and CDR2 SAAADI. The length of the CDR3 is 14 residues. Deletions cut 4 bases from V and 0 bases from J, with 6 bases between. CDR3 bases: TGCGCCAGCAGTGGGGGGCCGAACACCGGGGAGCTGTTTTTT. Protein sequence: CASSGGPNTGELFF.

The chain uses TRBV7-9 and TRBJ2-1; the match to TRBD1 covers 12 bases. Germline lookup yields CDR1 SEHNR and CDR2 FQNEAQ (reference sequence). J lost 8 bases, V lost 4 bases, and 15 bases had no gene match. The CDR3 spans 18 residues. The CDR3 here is CASSSPFMGTGGSHEQFF. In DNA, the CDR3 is TGTGCCAGCAGCTCGCCATTTATGGGGACAGGGGGCTCACATGAGCAGTTCTTC.

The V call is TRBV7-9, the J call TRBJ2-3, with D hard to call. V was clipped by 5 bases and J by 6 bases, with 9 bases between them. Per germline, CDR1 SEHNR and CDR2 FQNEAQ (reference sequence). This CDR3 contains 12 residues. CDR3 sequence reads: CASSPDSDTQYF. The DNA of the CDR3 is TGTGCCAGCAGCCCTGATTCCGATACGCAGTATTTT.

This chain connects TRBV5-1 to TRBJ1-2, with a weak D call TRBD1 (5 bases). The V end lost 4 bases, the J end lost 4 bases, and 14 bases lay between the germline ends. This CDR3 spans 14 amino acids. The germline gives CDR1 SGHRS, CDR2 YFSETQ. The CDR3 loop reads CASSPGTASYGYTF. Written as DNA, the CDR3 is TGCGCCAGCAGCCCCGGGACGGCGAGCTATGGCTACACCTTC.

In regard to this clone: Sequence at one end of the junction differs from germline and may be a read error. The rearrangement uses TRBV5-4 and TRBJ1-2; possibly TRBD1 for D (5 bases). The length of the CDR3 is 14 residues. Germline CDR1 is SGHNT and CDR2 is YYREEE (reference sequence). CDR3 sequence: CASSLGEAGYGYTF. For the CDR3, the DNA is TGTGCCAGCAGTTTGGGGGAGGCGGGGTATGGCTACACCTTC. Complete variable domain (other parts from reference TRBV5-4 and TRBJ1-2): ETGVTQSPTHLIKTRGQQVTLRCSSQSGHNTVSWYQQALGQGPQFIFQYYREEENGRGNFPPRFSGLQFPNYSSELNVNALELDDSALYLCASSLGEAGYGYTFGSGTRLTVV.

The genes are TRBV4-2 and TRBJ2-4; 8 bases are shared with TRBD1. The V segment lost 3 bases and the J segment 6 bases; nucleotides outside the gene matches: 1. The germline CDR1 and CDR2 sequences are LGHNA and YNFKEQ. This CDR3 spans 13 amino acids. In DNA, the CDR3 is TGTGCCAGCAGCCACGGACAGGGAAACATTCAGTACTTC. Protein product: CASSHGQGNIQYF.

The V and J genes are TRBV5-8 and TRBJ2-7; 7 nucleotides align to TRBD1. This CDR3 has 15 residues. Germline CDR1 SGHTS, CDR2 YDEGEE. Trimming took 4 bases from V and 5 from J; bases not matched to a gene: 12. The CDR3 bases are TGTGCCAGCAGCCCGGGACAGCCGGTCTACGACGAGCAGTACTTC. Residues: CASSPGQPVYDEQYF.

The CDR3 sequence: CASSDGTGYQPQHF. The CDR3 bases are TGTGCCAGCAGTGATGGGACAGGCTATCAGCCCCAGCATTTT. This chain uses TRBV6-1 with TRBJ1-5; 8 bases map to TRBD1. The CDR3 is 14 residues long. The V gene end was trimmed by 3 bases and the J gene end by 5 bases; junction bases not matched to a gene: 3. The V gene's germline CDR1 is MNHNS and CDR2 SASEGT.

The CDR3, as DNA: TGCGCCAGCAGTCCGGGGACAGGGTCGGTCGACAATGAGCAGTTCTTC. Protein sequence: CASSPGTGSVDNEQFF. V is TRBV10-1 and J is TRBJ2-1; 9 nucleotides match TRBD1. The CDR3 is made up of 16 amino acids. The V and J ends lost 5 bases and 5 bases, in that order; junction bases with no gene match: 10. The V gene's germline CDR1 is WNHNN and CDR2 SYGVQD (reference sequence).

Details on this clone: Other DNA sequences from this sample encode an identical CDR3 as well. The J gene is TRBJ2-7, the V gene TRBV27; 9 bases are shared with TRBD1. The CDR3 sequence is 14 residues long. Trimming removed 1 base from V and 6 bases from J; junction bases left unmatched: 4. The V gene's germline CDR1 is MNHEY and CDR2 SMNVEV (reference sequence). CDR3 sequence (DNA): TGTGCCAGCAGTTTATTGGGACAGGGAGGCGAGCAGTACTTC. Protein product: CASSLLGQGGEQYF.

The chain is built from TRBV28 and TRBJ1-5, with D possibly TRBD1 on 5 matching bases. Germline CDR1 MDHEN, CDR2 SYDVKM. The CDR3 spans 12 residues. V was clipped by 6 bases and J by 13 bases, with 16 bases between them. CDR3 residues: CASSLGTAAQHF. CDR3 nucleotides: TGTGCCAGCAGCCTGGGGACGGCCGCACAGCATTTT. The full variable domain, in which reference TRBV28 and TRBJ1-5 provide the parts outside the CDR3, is DVKVTQSSRYLVKRTGEKVFLECVQDMDHENMFWYRQDPGLGLRLIYFSYDVKMKEKGDIPEGYSVSREKKERFSLILESASTNQTSMYLCASSLGTAAQHFGDGTRLSIL.